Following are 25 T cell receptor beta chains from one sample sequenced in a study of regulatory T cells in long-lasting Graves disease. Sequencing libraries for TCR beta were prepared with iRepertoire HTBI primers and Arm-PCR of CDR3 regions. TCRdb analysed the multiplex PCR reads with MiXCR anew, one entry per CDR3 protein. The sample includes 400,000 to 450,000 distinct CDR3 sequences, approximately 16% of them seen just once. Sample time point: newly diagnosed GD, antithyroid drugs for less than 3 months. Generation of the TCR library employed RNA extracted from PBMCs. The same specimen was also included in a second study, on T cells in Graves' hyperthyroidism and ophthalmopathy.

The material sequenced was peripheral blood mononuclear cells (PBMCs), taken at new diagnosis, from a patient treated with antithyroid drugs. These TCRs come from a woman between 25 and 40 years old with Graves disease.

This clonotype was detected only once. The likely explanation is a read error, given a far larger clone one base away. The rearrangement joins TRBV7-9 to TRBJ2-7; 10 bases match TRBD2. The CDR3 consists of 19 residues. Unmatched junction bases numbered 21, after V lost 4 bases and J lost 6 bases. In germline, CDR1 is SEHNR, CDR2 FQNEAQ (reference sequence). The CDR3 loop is CASSSTSTASGSSSCEQYF. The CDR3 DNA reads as TGTGCCAGCAGCTCAACCTCCACCGCTAGCGGGAGTAGTAGCTGCGAGCAGTACTTC.

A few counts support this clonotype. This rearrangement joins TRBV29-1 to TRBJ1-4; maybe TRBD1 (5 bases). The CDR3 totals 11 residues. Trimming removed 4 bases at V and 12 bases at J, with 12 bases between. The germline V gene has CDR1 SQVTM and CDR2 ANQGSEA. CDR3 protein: CSVGQGVELFF. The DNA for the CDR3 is TGCAGCGTTGGGCAGGGAGTTGAACTGTTTTTT.

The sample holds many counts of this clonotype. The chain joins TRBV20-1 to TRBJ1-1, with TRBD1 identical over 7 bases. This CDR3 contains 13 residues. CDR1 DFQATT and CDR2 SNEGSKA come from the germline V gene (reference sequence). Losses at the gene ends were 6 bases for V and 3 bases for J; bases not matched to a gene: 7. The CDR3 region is CSANTGADTEAFF. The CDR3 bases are TGCAGTGCAAACACAGGGGCGGACACTGAAGCTTTCTTT.

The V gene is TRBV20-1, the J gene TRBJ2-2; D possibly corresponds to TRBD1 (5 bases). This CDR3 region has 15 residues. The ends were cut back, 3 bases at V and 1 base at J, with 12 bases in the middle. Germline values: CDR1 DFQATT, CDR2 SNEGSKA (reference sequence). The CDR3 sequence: CSASPRVGNTGELFF. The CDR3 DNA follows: TGCAGTGCTAGCCCCAGGGTGGGGAACACCGGGGAGCTGTTTTTT.

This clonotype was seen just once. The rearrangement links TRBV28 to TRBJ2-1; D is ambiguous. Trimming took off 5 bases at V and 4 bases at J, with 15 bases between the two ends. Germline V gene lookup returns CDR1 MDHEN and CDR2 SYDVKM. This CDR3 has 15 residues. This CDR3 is CASSQVVLGYNEQFF. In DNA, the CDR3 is TGTGCCAGCAGTCAAGTTGTGTTAGGGTACAATGAGCAGTTCTTC.

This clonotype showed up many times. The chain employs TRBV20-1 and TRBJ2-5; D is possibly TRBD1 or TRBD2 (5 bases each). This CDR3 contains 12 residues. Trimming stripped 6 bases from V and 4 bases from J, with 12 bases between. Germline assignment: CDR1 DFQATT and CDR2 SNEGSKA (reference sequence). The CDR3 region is CSAKRGIETQYF. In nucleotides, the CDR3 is TGCAGTGCGAAGAGGGGAATAGAGACCCAGTACTTC.

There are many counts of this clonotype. The CDR3 region has the DNA TGTGCCAGCAGGCCGGGACTCCGGGGGGAAGGCTACACCTTC. Protein product: CASRPGLRGEGYTF. This chain uses TRBV27 with TRBJ1-2; maybe TRBD1 (5 bases). The V and J ends lost 6 bases and 8 bases respectively, with 19 bases between them. Per germline, CDR1 MNHEY and CDR2 SMNVEV (reference sequence). The CDR3 extends over 14 amino acids.

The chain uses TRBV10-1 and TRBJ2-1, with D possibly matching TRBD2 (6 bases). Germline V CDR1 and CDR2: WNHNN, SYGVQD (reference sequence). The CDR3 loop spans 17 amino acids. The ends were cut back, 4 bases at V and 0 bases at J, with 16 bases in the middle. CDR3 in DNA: TGCGCCAGCAGTGGGTCTAGCGACTATAGCTCCTACAATGAGCAGTTCTTC. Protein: CASSGSSDYSSYNEQFF.

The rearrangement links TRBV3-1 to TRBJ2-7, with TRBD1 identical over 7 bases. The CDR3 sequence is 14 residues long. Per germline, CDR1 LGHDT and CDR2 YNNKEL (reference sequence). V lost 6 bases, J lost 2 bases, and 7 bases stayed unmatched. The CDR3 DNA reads TGTGCCAGCAGGAACGACAGGGTACCCTACGAGCAGTACTTC. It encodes CASRNDRVPYEQYF.

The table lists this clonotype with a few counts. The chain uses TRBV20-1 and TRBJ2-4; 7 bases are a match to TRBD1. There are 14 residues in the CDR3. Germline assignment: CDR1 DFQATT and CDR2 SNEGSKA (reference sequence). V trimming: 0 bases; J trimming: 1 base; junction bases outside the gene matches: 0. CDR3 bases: TGCAGTGCTAGAGAGGGACAGGCCAAAAACATTCAGTACTTC. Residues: CSAREGQAKNIQYF.

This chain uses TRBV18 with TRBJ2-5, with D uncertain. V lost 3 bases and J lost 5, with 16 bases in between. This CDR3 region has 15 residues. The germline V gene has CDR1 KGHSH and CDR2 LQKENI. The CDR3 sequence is CASSPLAREGETQYF. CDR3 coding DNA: TGTGCCAGCTCACCTTTGGCAAGGGAAGGCGAGACCCAGTACTTC. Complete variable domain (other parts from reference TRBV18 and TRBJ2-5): NAGVMQNPRHLVRRRGQEARLRCSPMKGHSHVYWYRQLPEEGLKFMVYLQKENIIDESGMPKERFSAEFPKEGPSILRIQQVVRGDSAAYFCASSPLAREGETQYFGPGTRLLVL.

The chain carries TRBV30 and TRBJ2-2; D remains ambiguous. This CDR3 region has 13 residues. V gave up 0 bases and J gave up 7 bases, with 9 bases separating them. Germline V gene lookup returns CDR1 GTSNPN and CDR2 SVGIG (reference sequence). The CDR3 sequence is CAWSVGRNGELFF. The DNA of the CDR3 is TGTGCCTGGAGTGTAGGACGGAACGGGGAGCTGTTTTTT.

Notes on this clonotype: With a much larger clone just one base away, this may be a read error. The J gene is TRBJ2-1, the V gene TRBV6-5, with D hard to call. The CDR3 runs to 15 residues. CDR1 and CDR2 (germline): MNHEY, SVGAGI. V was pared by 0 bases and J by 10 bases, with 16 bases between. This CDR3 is CASSYSSQSSYEQFF. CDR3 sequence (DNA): TGTGCCAGCAGTTACTCATCTCAGAGCTCCTACGAGCAGTTCTTC.

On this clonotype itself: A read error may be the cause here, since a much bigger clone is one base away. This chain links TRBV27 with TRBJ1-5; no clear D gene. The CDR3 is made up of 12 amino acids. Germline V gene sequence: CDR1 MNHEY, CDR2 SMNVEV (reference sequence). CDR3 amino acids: CASRASNHPQHF. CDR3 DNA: TGTGCCAGCAGAGCTAGCAATCATCCCCAGCATTTT.

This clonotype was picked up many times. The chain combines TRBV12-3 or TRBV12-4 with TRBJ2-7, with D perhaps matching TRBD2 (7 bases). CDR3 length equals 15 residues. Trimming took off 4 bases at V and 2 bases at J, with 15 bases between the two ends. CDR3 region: CASSSIGGVAYEQYF. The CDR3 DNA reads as TGTGCCAGCAGTTCTATAGGGGGGGTCGCCTACGAGCAGTACTTC.

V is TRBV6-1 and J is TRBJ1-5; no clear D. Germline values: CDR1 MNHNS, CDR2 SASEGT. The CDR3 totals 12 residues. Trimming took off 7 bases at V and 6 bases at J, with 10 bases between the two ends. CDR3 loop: CASKSPTQPQHF. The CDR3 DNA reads TGTGCCAGCAAGTCCCCAACTCAGCCCCAGCATTTT.

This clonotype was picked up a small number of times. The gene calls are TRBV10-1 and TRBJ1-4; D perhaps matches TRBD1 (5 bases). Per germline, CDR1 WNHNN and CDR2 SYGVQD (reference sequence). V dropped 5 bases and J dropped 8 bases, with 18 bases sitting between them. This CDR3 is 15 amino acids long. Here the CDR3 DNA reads TGCGCCAGCAGTAGAAGCCAGGGCGTGGGGGAAAAACTGTTTTTT. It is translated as CASSRSQGVGEKLFF.

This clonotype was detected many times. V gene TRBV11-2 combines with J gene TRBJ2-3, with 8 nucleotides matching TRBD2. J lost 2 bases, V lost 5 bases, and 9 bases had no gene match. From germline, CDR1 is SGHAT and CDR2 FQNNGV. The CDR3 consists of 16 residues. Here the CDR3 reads CASSLRGAGATDTQYF. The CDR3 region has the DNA TGTGCCAGCAGCCTCCGAGGAGCGGGGGCCACAGATACGCAGTATTTT.

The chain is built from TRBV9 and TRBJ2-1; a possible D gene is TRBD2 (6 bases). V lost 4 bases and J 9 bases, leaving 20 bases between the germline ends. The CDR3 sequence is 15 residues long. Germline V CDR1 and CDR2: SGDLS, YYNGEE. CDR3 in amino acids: CASSIGVSGHSEQFF. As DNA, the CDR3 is TGTGCCAGCAGCATAGGGGTTAGCGGTCACAGTGAGCAGTTCTTC. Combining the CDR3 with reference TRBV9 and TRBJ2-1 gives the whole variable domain DSGVTQTPKHLITATGQRVTLRCSPRSGDLSVYWYQQSLDQGLQFLIQYYNGEERAKGNILERFSAQQFPDLHSELNLSSLELGDSALYFCASSIGVSGHSEQFFGPGTRLTVL.

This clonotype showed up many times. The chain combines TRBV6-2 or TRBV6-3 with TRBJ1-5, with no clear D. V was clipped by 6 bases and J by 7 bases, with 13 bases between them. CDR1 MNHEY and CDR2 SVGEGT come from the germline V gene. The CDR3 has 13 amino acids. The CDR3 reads CASRPQIGQPQHF. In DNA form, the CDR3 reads TGTGCCAGCAGGCCTCAGATAGGGCAGCCCCAGCATTTT.

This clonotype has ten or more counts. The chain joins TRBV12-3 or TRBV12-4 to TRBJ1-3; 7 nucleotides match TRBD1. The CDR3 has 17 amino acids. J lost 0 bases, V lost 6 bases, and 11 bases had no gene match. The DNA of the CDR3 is TGTGCCAGCAGCCCTCTTGGGACAGCTGTCTCTGGAAACACCATATATTTT. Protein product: CASSPLGTAVSGNTIYF.

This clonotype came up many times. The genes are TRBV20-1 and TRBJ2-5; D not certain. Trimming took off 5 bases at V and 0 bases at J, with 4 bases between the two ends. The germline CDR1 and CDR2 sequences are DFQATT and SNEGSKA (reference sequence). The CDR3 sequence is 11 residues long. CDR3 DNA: TGCAGTGCTCGACACCAAGAGACCCAGTACTTC. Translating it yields CSARHQETQYF.

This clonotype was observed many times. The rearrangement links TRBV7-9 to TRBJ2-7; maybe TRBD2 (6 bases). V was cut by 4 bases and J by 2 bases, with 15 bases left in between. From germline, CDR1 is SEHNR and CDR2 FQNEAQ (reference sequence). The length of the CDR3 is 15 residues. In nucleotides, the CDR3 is TGTGCCAGCAGCTCTCTACGACTAGGAACCTACGAGCAGTACTTC. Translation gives CASSSLRLGTYEQYF.

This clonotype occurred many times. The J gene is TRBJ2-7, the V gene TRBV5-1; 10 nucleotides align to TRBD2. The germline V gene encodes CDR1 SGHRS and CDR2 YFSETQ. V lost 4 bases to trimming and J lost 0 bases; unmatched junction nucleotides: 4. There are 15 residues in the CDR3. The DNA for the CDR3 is TGCGCCAGCAGCGCCATAGCGGGGGGCTCCTACGAGCAGTACTTC. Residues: CASSAIAGGSYEQYF.

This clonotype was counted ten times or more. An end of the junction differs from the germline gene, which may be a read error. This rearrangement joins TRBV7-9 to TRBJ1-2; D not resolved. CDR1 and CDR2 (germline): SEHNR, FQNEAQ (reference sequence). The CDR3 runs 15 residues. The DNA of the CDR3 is TGTGCCAGCAGCCTAGCCATGGCGCGTAACTATGGCTACACCTTC. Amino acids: CASSLAMARNYGYTF.